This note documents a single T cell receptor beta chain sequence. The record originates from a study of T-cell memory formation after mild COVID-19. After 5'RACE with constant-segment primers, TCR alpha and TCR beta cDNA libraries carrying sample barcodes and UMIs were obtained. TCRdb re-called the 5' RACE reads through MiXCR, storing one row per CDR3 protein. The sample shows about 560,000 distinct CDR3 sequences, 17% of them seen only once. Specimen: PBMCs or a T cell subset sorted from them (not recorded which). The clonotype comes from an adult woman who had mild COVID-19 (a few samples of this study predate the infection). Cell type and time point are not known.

CDR3 residues: CASSRIAGATDTQYF. The CDR3 bases are TGTGCCAGCAGCCGTATAGCGGGAGCGACAGATACGCAGTATTTT. This chain joins TRBV7-2 and TRBJ2-3; TRBD2 matches 9 bases. The CDR3 extends over 15 amino acids. Per the germline V gene, CDR1 is SGHTA and CDR2 is FQGNSA. The trim removed 5 bases at V and 3 bases at J, leaving 6 bases unmatched.